The 16 T cell receptor beta chains presented below share a single source sample, sequenced in a study of T cell responses to AZD1222 COVID-19 vaccine. This table comes from immunoSEQ multiplex PCR, and its TCRdb copy is limited to in-frame clones, with some not included. The sample contains over 75,000 clones, more than 75% of which appear only once. The sample here was peripheral blood, taken on day 0 of AZD1222 vaccination. The receptors shown here come from an adult in good health.

V usage is TRBV11-2 and J usage is TRBJ2-3; D gene unclear. Looked up from germline, CDR1 is SGHAT and CDR2 is FQNNGV. The CDR3 consists of 14 residues. Trimming took off 1 base at V and 6 bases at J, with 11 bases between the two ends. CDR3 nucleotides: TGTGCCAGCAGCTTAGTACTGGCTAAGGATACGCAGTATTTT. Its protein product is CASSLVLAKDTQYF.

The V and J genes are TRBV10-2 and TRBJ1-1; D remains unclear. This CDR3 contains 11 residues. Germline CDR1 reads WSHSY; CDR2 reads SAAADI. With 7 bases removed from V and 1 base from J, the gap between germline ends came to 4 bases. The CDR3 protein is CASNQNTEAFF. CDR3 nucleotide sequence: TGCGCCAGCAACCAGAACACTGAAGCTTTCTTT.

This clone showed up just once. The rearrangement joins TRBV24-1 to TRBJ2-3; possible D gene TRBD2, 6 bases. Trimming removed 1 base from V and 3 bases from J, with 13 bases in between. The CDR3 extends over 16 amino acids. In germline, CDR1 is KGHDR, CDR2 SFDVKD. The CDR3 loop is CATSDFTGEGTDTQYF. The CDR3 DNA sequence: TGTGCCACCAGTGATTTCACGGGAGAGGGGACAGATACGCAGTATTTT.

The chain links TRBV4-2 to TRBJ2-1; D might be TRBD1 (6 bases). The CDR3 consists of 16 residues. The germline V and J ends were trimmed by 1 base and 0 bases, with 10 bases remaining between them. Germline loops: CDR1 LGHNA, CDR2 YNFKEQ. The CDR3: CASSQGDKPSYNEQFF. The DNA for the CDR3 is TGTGCCAGCAGCCAAGGGGACAAACCCTCCTACAATGAGCAGTTCTTC.

The chain carries TRBV28 and TRBJ2-7, with TRBD1 as a possible D gene (6 bases). Trimming cost V 10 bases and J 7 bases, with 17 bases left between them. The CDR3 sequence is 12 residues long. The germline V gene has CDR1 MDHEN and CDR2 SYDVKM. DNA for the CDR3: TGTGCCACCCAGGACAGCTCGGGGGAGCAGTACTTC. Residues: CATQDSSGEQYF.

The gene calls are TRBV23-1 and TRBJ2-7; 7 nucleotides agree with TRBD1. TRBV23-1 carries the ORF label, with uncertain function. With V trimmed by 8 bases and J by 4 bases, 23 bases remained unmatched. This CDR3 has 18 amino acids. The CDR3 region has the DNA TGCGCCAGCCGCCCCCCCGGGCAGGGGGACCCCAGGTGGTACGAGCAGTACTTC. This translates into CASRPPGQGDPRWYEQYF.

The genes are TRBV7-9 and TRBJ2-3, with 10 nucleotides matching TRBD2. The germline V gene has CDR1 SEHNR and CDR2 FQNEAQ (reference sequence). Trimming removed 1 base from V and 2 bases from J; junction bases left unmatched: 12. The CDR3 is 19 amino acids. The CDR3 protein is CASSLGVGLAEVVTDTQYF. CDR3 nucleotide sequence: TGTGCCAGCAGCTTAGGAGTCGGACTAGCGGAGGTTGTCACAGATACGCAGTATTTT.

The rearrangement joins TRBV5-1 to TRBJ1-4; 10 nucleotides line up with TRBD1. Germline V gene lookup returns CDR1 SGHRS and CDR2 YFSETQ. Unmatched junction bases numbered 6, after V lost 5 bases and J lost 8 bases. The CDR3 spans 14 residues. This chain's CDR3 is CASRAGQGKEKLFF. DNA for the CDR3: TGCGCCAGCAGAGCGGGACAGGGGAAGGAAAAACTGTTTTTT.

The V gene is TRBV20-1, the J gene TRBJ2-3; D not resolved. V dropped 6 bases and J dropped 1 base, with 17 bases sitting between them. Germline assignment: CDR1 DFQATT and CDR2 SNEGSKA (reference sequence). The length of the CDR3 is 15 residues. CDR3 DNA: TGCAGTGCGAGTGCTCCCGCAAAAGGCACAGATACGCAGTATTTT. Its protein product is CSASAPAKGTDTQYF.

The chain uses TRBV6-1 and TRBJ2-2, with 7 bases fitting TRBD2. V lost 3 bases, J lost 0 bases, and 1 base stayed unmatched. The germline gives CDR1 MNHNS, CDR2 SASEGT. The CDR3 runs to 15 residues. This CDR3 reads CASSDTSANTGELFF. CDR3 DNA: TGTGCCAGCAGTGATACTAGCGCGAACACCGGGGAGCTGTTTTTT.

The chain has TRBV19 and TRBJ2-7, with a possible D match to TRBD2 (5 bases). Trimming stripped 5 bases from V and 0 bases from J, with 5 bases between. The V gene's germline CDR1 is LNHDA and CDR2 SQIVND (reference sequence). CDR3 length: 12 residues. Written as DNA, the CDR3 is TGTGCCAGTAGTGCGGGCTCCTACGAGCAGTACTTC. It codes for CASSAGSYEQYF. Full variable domain (rest looked up from reference TRBV19 and TRBJ2-7): DGGITQSPKYLFRKEGQNVTLSCEQNLNHDAMYWYRQDPGQGLRLIYYSQIVNDFQKGDIAEGYSVSREKKESFPLTVTSAQKNPTAFYLCASSAGSYEQYFGPGTRLTVT.

The chain recombines TRBV18 with TRBJ1-1; D remains unclear. CDR1 is KGHSH and CDR2 is LQKENI in the germline V gene. The V end was cut by 3 bases, the J end by 7 bases, with 9 bases between. This CDR3 has 12 amino acids. In nucleotides, the CDR3 is TGTGCCAGCTCACCGATAGAGGGTGAAGCTTTCTTT. It translates to CASSPIEGEAFF.

The V and J genes are TRBV18 and TRBJ1-2, with TRBD1 identical over 7 bases. With 6 bases clipped from V and 3 bases from J, the junction kept 4 bases outside the gene matches. Germline V gene lookup returns CDR1 KGHSH and CDR2 LQKENI. The CDR3 runs 13 residues. The chain's CDR3 is CASSRDRDYGYTF. CDR3 nucleotides: TGTGCCAGCTCCCGGGACAGAGACTATGGCTACACCTTC.

The chain combines TRBV7-2 with TRBJ1-5, with 7 bases matching TRBD1. Germline V CDR1 and CDR2: SGHTA, FQGNSA. CDR3 length equals 15 residues. The ends lost 5 bases at V and 6 bases at J; junction bases unmatched: 10. CDR3 in amino acids: CASSATGERGQPQHF. CDR3 sequence (DNA): TGTGCCAGCAGCGCCACAGGGGAACGAGGTCAGCCCCAGCATTTT.

This clone has only one observation. This chain joins TRBV9 and TRBJ2-7; tentative D call: TRBD2 (6 bases). Germline V CDR1 and CDR2: SGDLS, YYNGEE. The CDR3 is made up of 17 amino acids. Trimming removed 0 bases at V and 0 bases at J, with 16 bases between. DNA for the CDR3: TGTGCCAGCAGCGTAGGAGAAGGACTATGGAGCTCCTACGAGCAGTACTTC. This encodes CASSVGEGLWSSYEQYF. Full variable domain (rest looked up from reference TRBV9 and TRBJ2-7): DSGVTQTPKHLITATGQRVTLRCSPRSGDLSVYWYQQSLDQGLQFLIQYYNGEERAKGNILERFSAQQFPDLHSELNLSSLELGDSALYFCASSVGEGLWSSYEQYFGPGTRLTVT.

The CDR3 is CASSFRARETETQYF. The CDR3 DNA reads TGTGCCAGCAGCTTCCGGGCCAGGGAAACAGAGACCCAGTACTTC. The J gene is TRBJ2-5, the V gene TRBV5-5; D is perhaps TRBD1 (5 bases). The germline V and J ends were trimmed by 2 bases and 4 bases, with 15 bases remaining between them. CDR3 length: 15 amino acids. Germline V gene data show CDR1 as SGHKS and CDR2 as YYEKEE (reference sequence).